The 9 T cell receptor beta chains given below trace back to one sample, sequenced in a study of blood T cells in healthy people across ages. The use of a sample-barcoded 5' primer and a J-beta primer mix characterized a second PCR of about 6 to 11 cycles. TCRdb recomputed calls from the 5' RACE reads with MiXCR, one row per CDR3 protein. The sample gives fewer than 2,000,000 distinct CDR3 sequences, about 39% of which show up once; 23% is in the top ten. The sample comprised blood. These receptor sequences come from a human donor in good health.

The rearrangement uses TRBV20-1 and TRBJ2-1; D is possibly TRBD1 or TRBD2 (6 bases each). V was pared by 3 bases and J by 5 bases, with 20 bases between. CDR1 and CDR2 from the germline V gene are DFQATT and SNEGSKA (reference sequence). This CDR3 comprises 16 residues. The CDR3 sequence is CSARGVEGGHHNEQFF. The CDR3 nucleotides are TGCAGTGCTAGGGGCGTCGAGGGGGGACACCACAATGAGCAGTTCTTC.

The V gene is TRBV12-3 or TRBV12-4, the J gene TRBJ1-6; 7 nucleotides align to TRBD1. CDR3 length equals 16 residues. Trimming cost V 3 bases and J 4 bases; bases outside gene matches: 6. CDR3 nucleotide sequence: TGTGCCAGCAGTTTTGGGGCAGGGGGTTATAATTCACCCCTCCACTTT. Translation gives CASSFGAGGYNSPLHF.

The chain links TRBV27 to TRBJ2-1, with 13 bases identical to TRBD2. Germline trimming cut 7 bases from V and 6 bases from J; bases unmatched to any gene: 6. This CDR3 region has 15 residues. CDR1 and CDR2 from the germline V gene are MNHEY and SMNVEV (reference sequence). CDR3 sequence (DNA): TGTGCCAGCACCTCACTAGCGGGGGGGCTCAATGAGCAGTTCTTC. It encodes CASTSLAGGLNEQFF.

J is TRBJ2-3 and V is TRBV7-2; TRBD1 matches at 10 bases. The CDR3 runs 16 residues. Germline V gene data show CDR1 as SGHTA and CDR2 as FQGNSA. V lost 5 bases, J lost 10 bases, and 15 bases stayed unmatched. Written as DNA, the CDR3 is TGTGCCAGCAGCCCCAACCGGGACAGGGGAAGGAAGGCGCAGTATTTT. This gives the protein CASSPNRDRGRKAQYF.

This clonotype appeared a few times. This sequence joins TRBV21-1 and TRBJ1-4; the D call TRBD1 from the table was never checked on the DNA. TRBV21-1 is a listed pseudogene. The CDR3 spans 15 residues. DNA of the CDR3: TGTGCCAGCAGCAAACGACAGGCGACCCGTGAAAAACTGGTTTTT. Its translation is CASSKRQATREKLVF.

CDR3 region: CSAGGGYSYNEQFF. As DNA, the CDR3 is TGCAGCGCTGGTGGGGGTTACTCCTACAATGAGCAGTTCTTC. The chain employs TRBV29-1 and TRBJ2-1; D is possibly TRBD1 or TRBD2 (5 bases each). The V end was cut by 7 bases, the J end by 0 bases, with 13 bases between. This CDR3 has 14 amino acids. The germline CDR1 and CDR2 sequences are SQVTM and ANQGSEA.

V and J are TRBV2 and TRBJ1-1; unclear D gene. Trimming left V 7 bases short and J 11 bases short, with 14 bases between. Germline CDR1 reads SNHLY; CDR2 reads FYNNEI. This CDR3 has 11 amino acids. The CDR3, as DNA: TGTGCCAGCAAGGGCTTACATGGCGCTTTCTTT. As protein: CASKGLHGAFF.

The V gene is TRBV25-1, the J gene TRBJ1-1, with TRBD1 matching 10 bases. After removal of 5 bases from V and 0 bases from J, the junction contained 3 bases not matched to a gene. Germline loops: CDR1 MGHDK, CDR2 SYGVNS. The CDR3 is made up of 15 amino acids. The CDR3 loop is CASSTGQGLNTEAFF. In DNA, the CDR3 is TGTGCCAGCAGTACGGGACAGGGGTTGAACACTGAAGCTTTCTTT. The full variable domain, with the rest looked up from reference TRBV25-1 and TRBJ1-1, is EADIYQTPRYLVIGTGKKITLECSQTMGHDKMYWYQQDPGMELHLIHYSYGVNSTEKGDLSSESTVSRIRTEHFPLTLESARPSHTSQYLCASSTGQGLNTEAFFGQGTRLTVV.

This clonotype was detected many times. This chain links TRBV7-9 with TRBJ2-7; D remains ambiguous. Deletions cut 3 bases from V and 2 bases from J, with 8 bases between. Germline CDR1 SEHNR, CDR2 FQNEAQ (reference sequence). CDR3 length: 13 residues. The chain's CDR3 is CASSLSSAYEQYF. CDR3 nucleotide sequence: TGTGCCAGCAGCTTGTCCTCGGCCTACGAGCAGTACTTC.